The clone carrying this T cell receptor (beta chain) was picked up many times. Its matching antigen is unknown. TCRdb re-analysed the multiplex PCR reads in MiXCR, keeping a single row per CDR3 protein. The table includes some 100,000 distinct CDR3 sequences, approximately 22% detected once. This specimen belongs to a study of breast tumors, draining lymph nodes, adjacent tissues. The CDR3 is made up of 13 amino acids. The germline gives CDR1 MNHEY, CDR2 SVGAGI. Trimming left V 2 bases short and J 8 bases short, with 12 bases between. Overall study results and limits: Tumor repertoires ranked between lymph nodes and nontumor tissue in diversity, with V and J gene preferences. The lymph node origin of tumor T cells was framed as consistent with a hypothesis, not demonstrated. Compared with basal-like, luminal-like tumors shared significantly more repertoire with nontumor tissue. Most tumor T cells seemingly derive from lymph node, then expand in tumor.

The lymph nodes were axillary draining lymph nodes from breast cancer patients. This sequence originates from a female donor with breast cancer. Some clones in this sample may be carry-over from other donors' samples. The sequencing sample was made of axillary lymph node tissue. This chain uses TRBV6-5 with TRBJ1-2; maybe TRBD1 (5 bases). CDR3 amino acids: CASSYGQGRGYTF. The CDR3 DNA sequence: TGTGCCAGCAGTTACGGTCAGGGCCGGGGCTACACCTTC.